The present entry profiles one T cell receptor (beta chain) with its context. Its antigen specificity is not known. Per-nucleotide qualities are absent, and no much larger clonotype sits a single base away. Each collaborating institution followed its own protocols to collect whole blood in K2EDTA tubes. For TCRbeta analysis, collaborators shipped samples as frozen whole blood, isolated PBMCs, or DNA extracted from either of those sample types. These data belong to a study of blood T cell repertoires in COVID-19 (dated by TCRdb to about 2020). Notes on the research overall: Samples covering the acute and convalescent phases of COVID-19 were provided by collaborators in the United States, Italy and Spain. The prospective study material was composed of cDNA or gDNA derived from T cells, B-cell-depleted T cells, or PBMCs. The dataset comprised deeply sampled blood TCRbeta repertoires from subjects exposed to, actively infected with, or recovered from COVID-19. The repertoires were released in a freely available public database meant as a resource for research on the immune response to SARS-CoV-2. The samples were drawn from the first 160 participants of the ongoing ImmuneRACE study and from over a thousand subjects provided by 6 global collaborators. Nearly every sample came with metadata listing a de-identified subject ID, COVID-19 status, age in years and sex. HLA class I and class II types, where available, came from metadata supplied by the sample provider rather than from assay-based typing. The investigation overall reported the following: The amount of clinical and demographic metadata varied by source and participant and was provided uncurated.

V trim: 1 base; J trim: 9 bases; unmatched bases: 3. From its cysteine to its phenylalanine, the CDR3 spans 13 amino acids. Only the CDR3 region is kept as DNA, spanning 39 bases read in frame from base 1. Looking up the germline V gene yields CDR1 SGHRS and CDR2 YFSETQ. TCRbeta CDR3 regions were amplified from genomic DNA using the immunoSEQ Assay, a bias-controlled multiplex PCR. In the original analysis: The number of nucleated cells in each sample was estimated from the amplification of reference gene primers within the assay. Sequence reads were collapsed and filtered to measure the absolute abundance of every unique TCRbeta CDR3 rearrangement. For each sample, productive Simpson clonality was calculated by taking the square root of Simpson's diversity index across productive rearrangements. The table comes from immuneACCESS by way of TCRdb, which keeps in-frame sequences with V and J called. Part of the clones is missing from these tables; in studies checked, under half for an unresolved V gene and the rest for unknown reasons. V and J calls and clone size are copied from that table; D and trimming were computed from the DNA. For this sample there are 110,000 to 150,000 clones; about 86% appear just once. Roughly 8% of the sample comes from the top ten.

What was sequenced was peripheral blood. The TCR sequence derives from a woman aged 55-69 years with acute or convalescent COVID-19. The chain is encoded by TRBV5-1 joined to TRBJ2-1; 8 central nucleotides agree with TRBD2. The DNA sequence is TGCGCCAGCAGCTTGCCCCTAGCGGGTGAGCAGTTCTTC. The translation is CASSLPLAGEQFF.